Listed below are T cell receptor beta chains from one sample, sequenced in a study of cytomegalovirus exposure and HLA in healthy donors. Clones were read by immunoSEQ multiplex PCR, and TCRdb kept only the in-frame ones, dropping some. Altogether tens of thousands of clones are present, 76% being singletons, with the ten largest covering 2.5% to 3.5%. Material: PBMCs. The source is a man between 18 and 35 years old in good health and CMV-seronegative. CDR3s leave out the opening cysteine and the closing phenylalanine or tryptophan. Each record gives: V gene, D gene, CDR3 protein. D genes are given only for firm matches.

>TRBV5-6|TRBD1
ASSLRTGGNSPLH
>TRBV5-6|TRBD1
ASSRGQGRGGYT
>TRBV6-1|.
ASSGERQSNQPQH
>TRBV27|.
ASSFLASGTPKTQY
>TRBV6-1|TRBD2
ASSGVAGREQF
>TRBV7-2|.
ASSRSGTPGELF
>TRBV4-2|TRBD2
ASSQELLAGGPRGNEQF
>TRBV9|TRBD1
ASSTWTGGNEQF
>TRBV18|.
ASSTSIQETQY
>TRBV21-1|.
ASVGREDTEAF
>TRBV4-3|TRBD1
ASSQNPGQGGETQY
>TRBV5-1|.
ASSPGTFGIMNTEAF
>TRBV19|TRBD1
ASSIRRGEDRAREQF
>TRBV5-4|.
ASSFGRDNSGNTIY
>TRBV6-1|TRBD1
ASREQGQGFGAGELF
>TRBV9|.
ASSVGASASGNTIY
>TRBV30|TRBD1
AWSNRGLIAYNEQF
>TRBV6-5|TRBD2
ASRGRGYEQY
>TRBV6-6|.
ASSPPQGTYEQY
>TRBV19|TRBD1
ASSISAPTGRNYGYT
>TRBV2|TRBD1
ASSEITAQGVETQY
>TRBV7-2|.
ASRGHLVTDTQY
>TRBV14|.
ASSHTPGLGTGELF
>TRBV5-5|.
ASSALAGGTNEKLF
>TRBV6-8|.
ASRVPDSSYNSPLH
>TRBV10-1|TRBD1
ASPRGRRDTEAF
>TRBV19|TRBD1
ASSIQGARTGELF
>TRBV5-4|.
ASSFRGRGWYGYT
>TRBV7-2|.
ASSSLGGGSYNEQF
>TRBV28|.
ASSLRDSSGYT
>TRBV19|.
ASSIAVGSNSPLH
>TRBV5-4|TRBD1
ASSFRGRLGGANVLT
>TRBV28|.
ASGSRSEGLYGYT
>TRBV4-3|.
ASSRTPGGTDTQY
>TRBV7-9|.
ASSSHRVYGYT
>TRBV10-3|.
AISERQEAGQPQH
>TRBV4-2|TRBD1
ASSQPDRVDSPLH
>TRBV18|TRBD1
ASSPPGQSNYGYT
>TRBV7-3|TRBD1
ASSLRETGDNQPQH
>TRBV5-1|.
ASSLGTATRNQQF
>TRBV9|TRBD2
ASSVAGLAGVVGEETQY